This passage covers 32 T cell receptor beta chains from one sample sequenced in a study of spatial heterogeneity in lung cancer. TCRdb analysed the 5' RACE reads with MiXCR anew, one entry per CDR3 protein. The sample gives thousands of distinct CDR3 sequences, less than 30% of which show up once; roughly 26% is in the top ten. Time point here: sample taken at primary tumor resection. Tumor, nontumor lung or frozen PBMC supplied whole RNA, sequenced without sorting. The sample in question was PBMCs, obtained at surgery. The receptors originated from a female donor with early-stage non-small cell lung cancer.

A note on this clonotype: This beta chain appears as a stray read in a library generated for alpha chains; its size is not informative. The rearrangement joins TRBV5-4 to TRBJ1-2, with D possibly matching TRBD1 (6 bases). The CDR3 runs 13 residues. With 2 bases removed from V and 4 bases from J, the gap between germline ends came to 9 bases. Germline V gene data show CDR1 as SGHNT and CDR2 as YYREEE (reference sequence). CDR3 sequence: CASSLTGPYGYTF. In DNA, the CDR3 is TGTGCCAGCAGCTTAACAGGGCCCTATGGCTACACCTTC.

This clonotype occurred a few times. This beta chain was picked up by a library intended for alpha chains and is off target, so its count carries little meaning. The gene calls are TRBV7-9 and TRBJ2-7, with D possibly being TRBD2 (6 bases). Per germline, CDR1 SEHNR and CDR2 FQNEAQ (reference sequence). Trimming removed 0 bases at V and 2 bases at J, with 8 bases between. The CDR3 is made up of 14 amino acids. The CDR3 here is CASSLAGGPYEQYF. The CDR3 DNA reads TGTGCCAGCAGCTTAGCGGGAGGACCCTACGAGCAGTACTTC.

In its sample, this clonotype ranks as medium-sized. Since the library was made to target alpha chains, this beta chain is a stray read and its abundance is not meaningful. The CDR3 DNA follows: TGTGCCAGTAGGATGGGAACAGTCGGGGTCAATGAGCAGTTCTTC. This codes for CASRMGTVGVNEQFF. The chain joins TRBV19 to TRBJ2-1, with D maybe TRBD2 (5 bases). Per germline, CDR1 LNHDA and CDR2 SQIVND (reference sequence). Trimming took off 6 bases at V and 6 bases at J, with 18 bases between the two ends. The CDR3 sequence is 15 residues long.

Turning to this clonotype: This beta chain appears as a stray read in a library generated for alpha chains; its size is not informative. The CDR3 coding sequence is TGTGCCAGCAAAAGGACAGGGCATAATTCACCCCTCCACTTT. Protein sequence: CASKRTGHNSPLHF. The chain combines TRBV28 with TRBJ1-6; 8 bases fit TRBD1. CDR3 length: 14 residues. The V gene end was trimmed by 7 bases and the J gene end by 5 bases; junction bases not matched to a gene: 4. Germline loops: CDR1 MDHEN, CDR2 SYDVKM.

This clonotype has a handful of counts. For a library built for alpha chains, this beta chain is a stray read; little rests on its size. The CDR3 region is CASSSPAAYNEQFF. The CDR3 DNA sequence: TGTGCCAGTAGTTCCCCGGCCGCCTACAATGAGCAGTTCTTC. The rearrangement links TRBV19 to TRBJ2-1; D not resolved. Germline assignment: CDR1 LNHDA and CDR2 SQIVND (reference sequence). This CDR3 is built from 14 residues. V shed 5 bases and J shed 2 bases, with 10 bases lying between them.

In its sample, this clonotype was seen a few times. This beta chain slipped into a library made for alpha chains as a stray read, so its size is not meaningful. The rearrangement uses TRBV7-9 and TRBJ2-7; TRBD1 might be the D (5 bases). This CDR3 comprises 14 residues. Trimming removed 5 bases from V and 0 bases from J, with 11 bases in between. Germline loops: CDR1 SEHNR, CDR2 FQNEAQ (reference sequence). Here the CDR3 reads CASSPGQSSYEQYF. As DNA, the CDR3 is TGTGCCAGCAGCCCCGGACAAAGCTCCTACGAGCAGTACTTC.

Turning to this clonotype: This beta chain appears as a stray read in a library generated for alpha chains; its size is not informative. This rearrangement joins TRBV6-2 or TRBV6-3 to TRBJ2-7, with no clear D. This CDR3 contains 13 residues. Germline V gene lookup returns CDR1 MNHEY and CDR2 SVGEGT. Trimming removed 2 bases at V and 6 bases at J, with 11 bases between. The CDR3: CASSYVMLGEQYF. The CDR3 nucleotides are TGTGCCAGCAGTTACGTAATGTTGGGCGAGCAGTACTTC.

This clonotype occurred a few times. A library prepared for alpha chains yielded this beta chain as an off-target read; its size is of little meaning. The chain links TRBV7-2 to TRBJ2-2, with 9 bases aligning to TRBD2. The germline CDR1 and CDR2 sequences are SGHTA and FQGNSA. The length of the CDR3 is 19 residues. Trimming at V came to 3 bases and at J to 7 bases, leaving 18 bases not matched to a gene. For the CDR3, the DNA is TGTGCCAGCAGCTTCCACCCCTTTAGCGGGAGTGGCCGGGGCGGGGAGCTGTTTTTT. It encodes CASSFHPFSGSGRGGELFF.

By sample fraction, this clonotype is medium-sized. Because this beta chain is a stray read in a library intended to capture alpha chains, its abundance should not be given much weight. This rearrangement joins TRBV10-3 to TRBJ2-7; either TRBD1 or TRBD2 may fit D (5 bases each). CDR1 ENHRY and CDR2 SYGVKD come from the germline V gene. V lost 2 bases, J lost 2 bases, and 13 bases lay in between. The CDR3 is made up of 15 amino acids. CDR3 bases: TGTGCCATCAGTGAGCGGGGAAAGGGGACCTACGAGCAGTACTTC. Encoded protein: CAISERGKGTYEQYF.

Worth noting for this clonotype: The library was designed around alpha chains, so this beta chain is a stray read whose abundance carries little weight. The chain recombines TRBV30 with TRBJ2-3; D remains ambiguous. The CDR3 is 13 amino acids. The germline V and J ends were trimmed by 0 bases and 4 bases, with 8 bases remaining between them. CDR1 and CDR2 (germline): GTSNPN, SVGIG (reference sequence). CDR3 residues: CAWSVGRSDTQYF. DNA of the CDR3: TGTGCCTGGAGTGTGGGCAGATCAGATACGCAGTATTTT.

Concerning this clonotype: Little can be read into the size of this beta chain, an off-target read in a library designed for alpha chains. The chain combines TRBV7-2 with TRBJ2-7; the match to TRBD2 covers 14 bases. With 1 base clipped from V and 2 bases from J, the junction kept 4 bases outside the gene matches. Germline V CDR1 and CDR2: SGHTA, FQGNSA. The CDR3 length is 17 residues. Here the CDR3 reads CASSLGGTSGRTYEQYF. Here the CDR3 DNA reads TGTGCCAGCAGCTTAGGTGGGACTAGCGGGAGAACCTACGAGCAGTACTTC.

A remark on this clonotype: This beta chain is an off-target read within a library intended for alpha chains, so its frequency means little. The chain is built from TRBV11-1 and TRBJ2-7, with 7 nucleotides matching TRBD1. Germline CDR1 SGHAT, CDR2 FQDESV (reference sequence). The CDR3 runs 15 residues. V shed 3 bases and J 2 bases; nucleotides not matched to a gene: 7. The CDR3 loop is CASSLRWDRPYEQYF. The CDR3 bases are TGTGCCAGCAGCTTGCGTTGGGACAGACCCTACGAGCAGTACTTC.

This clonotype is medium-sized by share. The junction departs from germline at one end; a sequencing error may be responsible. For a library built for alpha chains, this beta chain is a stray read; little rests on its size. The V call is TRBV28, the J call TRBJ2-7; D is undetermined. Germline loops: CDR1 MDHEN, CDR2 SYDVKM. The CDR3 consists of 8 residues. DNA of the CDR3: TGTGCCAGCAGTCCTGGTTTTTTT. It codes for CASSPGFF. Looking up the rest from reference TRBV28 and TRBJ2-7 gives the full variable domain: DVKVTQSSRYLVKRTGEKVFLECVQDMDHENMFWYRQDPGLGLRLIYFSYDVKMKEKGDIPEGYSVSREKKERFSLILESASTNQTSMYLCASSPGFFGPGTRLTVT.

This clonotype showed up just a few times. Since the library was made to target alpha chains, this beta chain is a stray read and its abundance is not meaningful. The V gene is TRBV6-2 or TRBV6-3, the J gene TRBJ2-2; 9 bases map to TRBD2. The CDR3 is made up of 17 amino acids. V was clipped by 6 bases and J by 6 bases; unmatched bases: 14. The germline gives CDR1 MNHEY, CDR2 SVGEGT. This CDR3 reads CASRKPPGLAISGELFF. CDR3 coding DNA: TGTGCCAGCAGAAAACCCCCGGGACTAGCAATATCCGGGGAGCTGTTTTTT.

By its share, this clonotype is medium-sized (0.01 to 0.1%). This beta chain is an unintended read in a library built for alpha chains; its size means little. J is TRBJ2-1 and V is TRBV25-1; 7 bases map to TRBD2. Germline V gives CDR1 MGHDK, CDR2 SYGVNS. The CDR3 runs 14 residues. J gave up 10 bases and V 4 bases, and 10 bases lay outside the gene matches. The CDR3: CASSVREDEDEQFF. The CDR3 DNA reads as TGTGCCAGCAGTGTTCGGGAGGACGAGGACGAGCAGTTCTTC.

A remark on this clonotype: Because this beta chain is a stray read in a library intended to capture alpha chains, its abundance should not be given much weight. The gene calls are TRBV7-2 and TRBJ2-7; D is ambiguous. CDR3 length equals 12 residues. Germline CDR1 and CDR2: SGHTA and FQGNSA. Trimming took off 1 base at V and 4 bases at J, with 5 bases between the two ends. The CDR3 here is CASSLGVYEQYF. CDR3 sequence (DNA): TGTGCCAGCAGCTTAGGGGTTTACGAGCAGTACTTC.

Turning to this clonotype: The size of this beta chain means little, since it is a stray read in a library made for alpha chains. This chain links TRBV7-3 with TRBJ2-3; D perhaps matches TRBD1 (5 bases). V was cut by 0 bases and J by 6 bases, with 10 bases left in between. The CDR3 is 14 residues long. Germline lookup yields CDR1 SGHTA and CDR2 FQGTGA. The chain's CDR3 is CASSLTLQADTQYF. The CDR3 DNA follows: TGTGCCAGCAGCTTAACGTTACAGGCCGATACGCAGTATTTT.

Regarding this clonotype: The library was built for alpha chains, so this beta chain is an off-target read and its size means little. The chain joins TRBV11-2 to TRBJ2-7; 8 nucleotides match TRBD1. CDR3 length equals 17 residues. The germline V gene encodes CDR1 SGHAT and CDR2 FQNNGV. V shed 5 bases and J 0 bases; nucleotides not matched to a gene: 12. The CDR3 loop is CASSQTLDRGISYEQYF. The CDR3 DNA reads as TGTGCCAGCAGCCAAACCCTAGACAGGGGCATCTCCTACGAGCAGTACTTC.

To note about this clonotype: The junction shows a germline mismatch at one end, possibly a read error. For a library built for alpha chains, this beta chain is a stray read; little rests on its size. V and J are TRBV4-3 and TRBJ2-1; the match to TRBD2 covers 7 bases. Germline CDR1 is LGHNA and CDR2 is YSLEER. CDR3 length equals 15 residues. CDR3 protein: CVSSQESSGYNEQFF. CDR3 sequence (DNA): TGCGTCAGCAGCCAAGAGTCTAGCGGTTACAATGAGCAGTTCTTC.

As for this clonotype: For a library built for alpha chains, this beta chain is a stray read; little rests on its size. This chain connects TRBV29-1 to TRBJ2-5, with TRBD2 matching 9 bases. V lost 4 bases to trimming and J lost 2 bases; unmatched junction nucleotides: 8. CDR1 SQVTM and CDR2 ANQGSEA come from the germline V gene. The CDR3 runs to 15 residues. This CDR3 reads CSVVDPGLAQETQYF. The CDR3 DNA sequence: TGCAGCGTTGTCGACCCGGGACTAGCACAAGAGACCCAGTACTTC.

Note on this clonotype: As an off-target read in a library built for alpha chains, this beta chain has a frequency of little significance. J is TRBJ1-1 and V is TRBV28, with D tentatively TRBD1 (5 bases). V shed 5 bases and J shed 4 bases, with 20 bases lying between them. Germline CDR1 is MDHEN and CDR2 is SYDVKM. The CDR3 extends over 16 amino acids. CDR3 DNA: TGTGCCAGCAGTCTATTAGGGGCTGGGTCCGCCACTGAAGCTTTCTTT. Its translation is CASSLLGAGSATEAFF.

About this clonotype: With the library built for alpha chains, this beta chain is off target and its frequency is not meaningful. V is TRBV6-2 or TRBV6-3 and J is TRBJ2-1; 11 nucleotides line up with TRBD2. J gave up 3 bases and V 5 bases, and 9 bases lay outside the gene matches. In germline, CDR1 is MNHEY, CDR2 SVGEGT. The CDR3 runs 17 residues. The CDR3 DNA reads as TGTGCCAGCAGTACATCGGGACTAGCGGATATCTACAATGAGCAGTTCTTC. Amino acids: CASSTSGLADIYNEQFF.

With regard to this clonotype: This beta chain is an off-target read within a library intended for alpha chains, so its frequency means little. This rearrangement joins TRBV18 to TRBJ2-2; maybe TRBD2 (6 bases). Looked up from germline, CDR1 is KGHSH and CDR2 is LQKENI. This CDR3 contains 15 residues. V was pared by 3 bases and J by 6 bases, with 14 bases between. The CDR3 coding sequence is TGTGCCAGCTCACCGGTGGCGGGGATGTCCGGGGAGCTGTTTTTT. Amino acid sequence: CASSPVAGMSGELFF.

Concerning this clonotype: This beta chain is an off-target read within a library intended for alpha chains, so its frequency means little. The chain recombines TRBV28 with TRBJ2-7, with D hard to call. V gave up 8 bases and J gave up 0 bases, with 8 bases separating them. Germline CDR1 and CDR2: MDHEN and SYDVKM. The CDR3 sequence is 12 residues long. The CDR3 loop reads CASSSSSYEQYF. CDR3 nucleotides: TGTGCCAGCTCCTCCAGCTCCTACGAGCAGTACTTC.

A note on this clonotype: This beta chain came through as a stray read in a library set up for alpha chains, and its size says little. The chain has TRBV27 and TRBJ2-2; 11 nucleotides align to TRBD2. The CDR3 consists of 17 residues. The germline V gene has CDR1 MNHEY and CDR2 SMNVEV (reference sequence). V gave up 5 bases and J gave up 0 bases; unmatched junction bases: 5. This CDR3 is CASSPQLAGANTGELFF. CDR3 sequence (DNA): TGTGCCAGCAGTCCACAACTAGCGGGGGCGAACACCGGGGAGCTGTTTTTT.

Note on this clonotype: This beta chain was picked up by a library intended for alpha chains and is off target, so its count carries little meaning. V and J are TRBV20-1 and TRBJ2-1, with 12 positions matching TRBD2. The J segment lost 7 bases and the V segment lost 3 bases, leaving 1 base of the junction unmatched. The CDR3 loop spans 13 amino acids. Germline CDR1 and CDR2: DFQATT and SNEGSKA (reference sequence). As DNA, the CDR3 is TGCAGTGCTAGGACTAGCGGGAGTAATGAGCAGTTCTTC. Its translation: CSARTSGSNEQFF.

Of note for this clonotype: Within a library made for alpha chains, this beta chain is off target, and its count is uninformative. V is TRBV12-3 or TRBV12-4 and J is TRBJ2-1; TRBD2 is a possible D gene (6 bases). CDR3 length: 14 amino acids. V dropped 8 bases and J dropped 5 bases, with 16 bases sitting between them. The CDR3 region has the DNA TGTGCCAGCCGGGACTCACAGCCTAACAATGAGCAGTTCTTC. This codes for CASRDSQPNNEQFF.

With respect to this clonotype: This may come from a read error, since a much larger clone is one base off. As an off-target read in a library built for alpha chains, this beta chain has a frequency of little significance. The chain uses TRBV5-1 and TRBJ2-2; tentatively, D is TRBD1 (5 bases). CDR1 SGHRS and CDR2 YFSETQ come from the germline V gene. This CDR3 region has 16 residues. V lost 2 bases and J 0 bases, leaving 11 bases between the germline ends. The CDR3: CASSFLSGTNTGELFF. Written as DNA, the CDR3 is TGCGCCAGCAGCTTTCTCTCAGGGACGAACACCGGGGAGCTGTTTTTT.

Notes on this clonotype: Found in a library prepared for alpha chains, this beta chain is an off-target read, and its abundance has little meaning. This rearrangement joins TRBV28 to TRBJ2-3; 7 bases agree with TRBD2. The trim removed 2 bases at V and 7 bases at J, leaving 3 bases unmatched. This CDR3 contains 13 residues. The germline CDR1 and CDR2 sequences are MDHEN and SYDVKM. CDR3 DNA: TGTGCCAGCAGTTTAGCGGGAGAACATACGCAGTATTTT. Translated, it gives CASSLAGEHTQYF.

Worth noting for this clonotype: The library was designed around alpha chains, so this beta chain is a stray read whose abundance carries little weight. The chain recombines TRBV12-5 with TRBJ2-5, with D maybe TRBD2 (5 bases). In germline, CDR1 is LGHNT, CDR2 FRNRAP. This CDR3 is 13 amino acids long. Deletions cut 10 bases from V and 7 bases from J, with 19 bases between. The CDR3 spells CATQAGVRGTQYF. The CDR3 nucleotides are TGTGCTACCCAGGCCGGGGTCCGCGGGACCCAGTACTTC. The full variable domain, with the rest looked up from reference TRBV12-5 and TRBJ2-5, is DARVTQTPRHKVTEMGQEVTMRCQPILGHNTVFWYRQTMMQGLELLAYFRNRAPLDDSGMPKDRFSAEMPDATLATLKIQPSEPRDSAVYFCATQAGVRGTQYFGPGTRLLVL.

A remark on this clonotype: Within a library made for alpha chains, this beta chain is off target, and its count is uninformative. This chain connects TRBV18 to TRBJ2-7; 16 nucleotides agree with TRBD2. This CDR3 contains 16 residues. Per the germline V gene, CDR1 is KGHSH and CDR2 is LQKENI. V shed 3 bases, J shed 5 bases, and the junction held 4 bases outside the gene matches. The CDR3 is CASSPGLAGGVDEQYF. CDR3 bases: TGTGCCAGCTCACCGGGACTAGCGGGAGGGGTGGACGAGCAGTACTTC.

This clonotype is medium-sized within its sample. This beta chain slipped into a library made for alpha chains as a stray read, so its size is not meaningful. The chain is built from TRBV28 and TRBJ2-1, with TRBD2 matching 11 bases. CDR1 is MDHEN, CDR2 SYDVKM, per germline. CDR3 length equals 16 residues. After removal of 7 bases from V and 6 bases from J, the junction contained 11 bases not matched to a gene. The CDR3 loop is CASNALAGGWGNEQFF. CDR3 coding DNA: TGTGCCAGCAATGCTCTAGCGGGAGGATGGGGCAATGAGCAGTTCTTC. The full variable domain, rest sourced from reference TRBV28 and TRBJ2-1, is DVKVTQSSRYLVKRTGEKVFLECVQDMDHENMFWYRQDPGLGLRLIYFSYDVKMKEKGDIPEGYSVSREKKERFSLILESASTNQTSMYLCASNALAGGWGNEQFFGPGTRLTVL.